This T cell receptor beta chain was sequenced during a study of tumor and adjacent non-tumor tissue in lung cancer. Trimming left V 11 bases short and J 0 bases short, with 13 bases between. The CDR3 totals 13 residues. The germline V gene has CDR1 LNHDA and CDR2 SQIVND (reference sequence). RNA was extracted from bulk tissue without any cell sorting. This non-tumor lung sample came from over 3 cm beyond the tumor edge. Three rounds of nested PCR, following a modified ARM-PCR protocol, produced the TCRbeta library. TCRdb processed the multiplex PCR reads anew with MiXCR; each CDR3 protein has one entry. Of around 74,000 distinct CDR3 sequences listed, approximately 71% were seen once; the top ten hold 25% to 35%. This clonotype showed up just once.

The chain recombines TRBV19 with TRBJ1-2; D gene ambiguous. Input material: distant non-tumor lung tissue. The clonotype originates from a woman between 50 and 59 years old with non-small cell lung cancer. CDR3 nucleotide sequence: TGTGCCGCCTCTCCCGCAGCTAACTATGGCTACACCTTC. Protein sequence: CAASPAANYGYTF.